What follows describes a single T cell receptor (beta chain). As yet, its antigen is unknown. A universal primer site was created by template switching, with the cDNA bearing unique molecular identifiers. TCRdb fed the 5' RACE reads into MiXCR, producing one record per CDR3 protein. The sample shows a few hundred thousand distinct CDR3 sequences, approximately 10% of them seen only once. The sample originates from a study of identical twins. Regarding the study as a whole: Twins showed weaker excess sharing in their beta out-of-frame sequences. Alpha sequences that were out-of-frame and twin-shared showed an excess of low generation probability.

This clonotype originated in a woman between 45 and 65 years old in good health. The source material was naive T cells sorted from blood.

CDR3 amino acids: CSASPGLAGGYNEQFF. The CDR3 DNA is TGCAGTGCTAGTCCGGGACTAGCGGGAGGTTACAATGAGCAGTTCTTC. This chain joins TRBV20-1 and TRBJ2-1; the match to TRBD2 covers 15 bases. Germline-derived CDR1 and CDR2 are DFQATT and SNEGSKA (reference sequence). J was trimmed by 4 bases and V by 3 bases; bases with no gene match: 4. This CDR3 is built from 16 residues.